This is a list of T cell receptor beta chains from one sample in a study of shared clonotypes between healthy human individuals. Using immunoSEQ multiplex PCR, the repertoire was profiled, and TCRdb retains in-frame clones only, with some absent. The sample holds 980,000 or so clones, 70% to 85% seen once. Sequencing was performed on memory CD4+ T cells sorted from blood. All receptors come from a man aged 18-30 years in good health. Both conserved end residues are part of each CDR3. A D gene is named only where the DNA matches it firmly. Clone size appears in some rows only: once, few, many, or a class for an expanded clone.

>NA|TRBV28|TRBJ1-2|NA
TGTGCCAGCAGTCTCGGGGTCCTAAACTATGGCTACACCTTC
CASSLGVLNYGYTF
>NA|TRBV7-2|TRBJ2-5|TRBD2
TGTGCCAGCAGCTTAGCAGGACTAGCGGTGGGGGAGACCCAGTACTTC
CASSLAGLAVGETQYF
>NA|TRBV6-5|TRBJ2-5|TRBD1
TGTGCAGCATCGTTGGGACAGTCGATGACCCAGTACTTC
CAASLGQSMTQYF
>NA|TRBV10-3|TRBJ2-3|NA
TGTGCCATCAGTGAGTCTGGAGCAGATACGCAGTATTTT
CAISESGADTQYF
>NA|TRBV7-2|TRBJ2-7|TRBD2
TGTGCCAGCAGCTTAGCGCGGGGGGCATACGAGCAGTACTTC
CASSLARGAYEQYF
>many|TRBV6-6|TRBJ2-2|TRBD1
TGTGCCAGCAGACAGGGGCGGAACACCGGGGAGCTGTTTTTT
CASRQGRNTGELFF
>NA|TRBV6-1|TRBJ1-2|TRBD1
TGTGCCAGCCGTGACAGGGGGGTTCAAGAGTATGGCTACACCTTC
CASRDRGVQEYGYTF
>NA|TRBV6-1|TRBJ2-7|NA
TGTGCCAGCAGTCTACACGCGCGTTGGGGCGGCGAGCAGTACTTC
CASSLHARWGGEQYF
>many|TRBV28|TRBJ2-7|NA
TGTGCCAGCAGTTTATACGGGGGGCTCTCCTACGAGCAGTACTTC
CASSLYGGLSYEQYF
>NA|TRBV5-4|TRBJ1-2|NA
TGTGCCAGCAGCTCAGGGCCCCAGGGGAGCTATGGCTACACCTTC
CASSSGPQGSYGYTF
>NA|TRBV2|TRBJ2-2|NA
TGTGCCAGCAGTGCTCAAAGAAGGGGGGAGCTGTTTTTT
CASSAQRRGELFF
>NA|TRBV6-5|TRBJ1-2|NA
TGTGCCACCCGGACAGTTTCCTATGGCTACACCTTC
CATRTVSYGYTF
>once|TRBV4-1|TRBJ2-5|NA
TGCGCCAGCAGCCCAAGGGGGTTGGAGACCCAGTACTTC
CASSPRGLETQYF
>NA|TRBV27|TRBJ1-2|NA
TGTGCCAGCAGGCCCAGGCAGGTGGCTTATGGCTACACCTTC
CASRPRQVAYGYTF
>NA|TRBV5-1|TRBJ2-1|TRBD2
TGCGCCAGCAGCTGGGGGACTAGCGTCAATGAGCAGTTCTTC
CASSWGTSVNEQFF
>NA|TRBV10-3|TRBJ2-1|TRBD1
TGTGCCATAGCAGGGGGTTCTGAGCAGTTCTTC
CAIAGGSEQFF
>NA|TRBV29-1|TRBJ2-5|TRBD2
TGCAGCGTCTCCGGACTAGCGGGAGCGGAGACCCAGTACTTC
CSVSGLAGAETQYF
>few|TRBV7-2|TRBJ1-3|NA
TGTGCCAGCAGCCCTTCGACGCTCTCCGGAAACACCATATATTTT
CASSPSTLSGNTIYF
>NA|TRBV11-3|TRBJ2-7|NA
TGTGCCAGCAGCATAGCGGAACTTGAGCAGTACTTC
CASSIAELEQYF
>few|TRBV5-5|TRBJ2-1|TRBD2
TGTGCCAGCAGCTTGGGAGTTAGCGGGAGGTACAATGAGCAGTTCTTC
CASSLGVSGRYNEQFF
>NA|TRBV2|TRBJ2-2|NA
TGTGCCAGCACCCGGACGGGGTCCGGGGAGCTGTTTTTT
CASTRTGSGELFF
>NA|TRBV28|TRBJ1-2|NA
TGTGCCAGCAGTAGAGACAGGCGAGCTAACTATGGCTACACCTTC
CASSRDRRANYGYTF
>NA|TRBV19|TRBJ2-7|NA
TGTGCCAGTAGTATAGATCTCCAGGGACTCTACGAGCAGTACTTC
CASSIDLQGLYEQYF
>NA|TRBV4-1|TRBJ1-5|NA
TGCGCCAGCAGCCAAGATTTGGATTATAGCAATCAGCCCCAGCATTTT
CASSQDLDYSNQPQHF
>many|TRBV28|TRBJ1-6|NA
TGTGCCAGCAGTTTAAATGCACAGGGCGGAAATTCACCCCTCCACTTT
CASSLNAQGGNSPLHF
>NA|TRBV25-1|TRBJ1-6|NA
TGTGCCAGCAGTGAATATGGCGCGAACTCCTATAATTCACCCCTCCACTTT
CASSEYGANSYNSPLHF
>NA|TRBV18|TRBJ1-2|TRBD1
TGTGCCAGCTCATCCCTGACAGGGGACGTTACTGGCTACACCTTC
CASSSLTGDVTGYTF
>NA|TRBV30|TRBJ2-2|NA
TGTGCCTGGAGTGTCTCAAACACCGGGGAGCTGTTTTTT
CAWSVSNTGELFF
>NA|TRBV18|TRBJ1-1|NA
TGTGCCAGCTCACCAAACTTGAACACTGAAGCTTTCTTT
CASSPNLNTEAFF
>NA|TRBV18|TRBJ2-2|TRBD1
TGTGCCAGCTCACCCTCGGCAGGGGGCCTCGGCGGGGAGCTGTTTTTT
CASSPSAGGLGGELFF
>NA|TRBV10-3|TRBJ2-5|NA
TGTGCCGGATCCGATACTATCACCGAGACCCAGTACTTC
CAGSDTITETQYF
>NA|TRBV5-4|TRBJ2-1|TRBD2
TGTGCCAGCAGCTTGGGGGCTAGCGGGACTTACAATGAGCAGTTCTTC
CASSLGASGTYNEQFF
>NA|TRBV11-2|TRBJ2-5|NA
TGTGCCAGCAGCCCCACGGGGCCATTAGGAGAGACCCAGTACTTC
CASSPTGPLGETQYF
>NA|TRBV7-9|TRBJ1-1|NA
TGTGCCAGCAGCTTACGGGCATCCAACACTGAAGCTTTCTTT
CASSLRASNTEAFF
>NA|TRBV7-2|TRBJ2-7|TRBD1
TGTGCCAGCAGCTTAGTGGGGACAGATGACTACGAGCAGTACTTC
CASSLVGTDDYEQYF
>many|TRBV10-3|TRBJ2-7|NA
TGTGCCATCAGTGAGACCGCTAATGAGCAGTACTTC
CAISETANEQYF
>few|TRBV6-5|TRBJ2-2|NA
TGTGCCAGCAGTTACTCGTTCCAGGGGACCGGGGAGCTGTTTTTT
CASSYSFQGTGELFF
>NA|TRBV14|TRBJ2-5|NA
TGTGCCAGCAGCCAGGCATTCGGTGACAACCCTCAAGAGACCCAGTACTTC
CASSQAFGDNPQETQYF
>NA|TRBV28|TRBJ2-3|NA
TGTGCCAGCAGTTCCGGACTATTGGGCACAGATACGCAGTATTTT
CASSSGLLGTDTQYF
>once|TRBV10-3|TRBJ2-3|TRBD1
TGTGCCGTAGGGGGCGCGACAGATACGCAGTATTTT
CAVGGATDTQYF
>NA|TRBV6-1|TRBJ2-7|NA
TGTGCCAGCAGTGAGATGGGCAGGGGTAGGTACGAGCAGTACTTC
CASSEMGRGRYEQYF
>NA|TRBV19|TRBJ1-3|NA
TGTGCCAGTAGTGTCAGCTCTGGAAACACCATATATTTT
CASSVSSGNTIYF
>NA|TRBV15|TRBJ1-5|TRBD1
TGTGCCACCAGCAGAGCCGGGACAGGGCCCAATCAGCCCCAGCATTTT
CATSRAGTGPNQPQHF
>NA|TRBV5-1|TRBJ1-6|NA
TGCGCCAGCAGCTTCGAGTCCTATAATTCACCCCTCCACTTT
CASSFESYNSPLHF
>NA|TRBV11-2|TRBJ2-3|TRBD2
TGTGCCAGCAGCTCCAGGGGCGGGAGGGCCACAGATACGCAGTATTTT
CASSSRGGRATDTQYF
>NA|TRBV4-1|TRBJ2-4|TRBD1
TGCGCCAGCAGCCAAGAAGGGGACAGGGTCAACATTCAGTACTTC
CASSQEGDRVNIQYF